The source of this T cell receptor beta chain is a study of blood T cell repertoires in COVID-19. Study-wide context: COVID-19 samples from acute and convalescent phases originated in the United States, Italy and Spain. PBMCs, B-cell-depleted T cells, or T cells were the source of the cDNA or gDNA that made up the material.

Germline-derived CDR1 and CDR2 are SQVTM and ANQGSEA. The CDR3 has 11 residues. V gave up 6 bases and J gave up 0 bases, with 6 bases separating them. The assay was immunoSEQ multiplex PCR, and TCRdb's table has in-frame clones only and misses some. This sample yields more than 55,000 clones, of which around 77% are seen a single time; 3.2% belongs to the top ten. This clonotype was sampled from a man between 60 and 70 years old with acute or convalescent COVID-19. The chain recombines TRBV29-1 with TRBJ2-7; D might be TRBD2 (5 bases). The specimen was peripheral blood. CDR3 bases: TGCAGCGTGAGGGTCTCCTACGAGCAGTACTTC. This gives the protein CSVRVSYEQYF.